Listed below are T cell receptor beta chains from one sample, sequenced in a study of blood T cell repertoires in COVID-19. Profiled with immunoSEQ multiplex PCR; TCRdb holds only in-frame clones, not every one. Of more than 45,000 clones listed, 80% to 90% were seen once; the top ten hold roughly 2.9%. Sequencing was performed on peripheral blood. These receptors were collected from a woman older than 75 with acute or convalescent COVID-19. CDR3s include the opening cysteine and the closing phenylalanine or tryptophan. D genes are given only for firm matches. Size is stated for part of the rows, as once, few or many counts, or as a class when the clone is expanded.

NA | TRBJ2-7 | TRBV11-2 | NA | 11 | CASSSGYEQYF | TGTGCCAGCAGCTCAGGATACGAGCAGTACTTC
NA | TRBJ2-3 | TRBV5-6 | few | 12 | CASSEQADTQYF | TGTGCCAGCAGCGAACAAGCAGATACGCAGTATTTT
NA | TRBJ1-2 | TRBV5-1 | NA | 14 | CASSLDVGRYGYTF | TGCGCCAGCAGCTTGGATGTGGGGCGCTATGGCTACACCTTC
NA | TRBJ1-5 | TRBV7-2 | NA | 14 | CASSQQGGPGPQHF | TGTGCCAGCAGCCAACAGGGTGGGCCCGGGCCCCAGCATTTT
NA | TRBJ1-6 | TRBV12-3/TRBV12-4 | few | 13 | CASSLGANSPLHF | TGTGCCAGCAGTTTAGGGGCCAATTCACCCCTCCACTTT
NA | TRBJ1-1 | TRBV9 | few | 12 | CASSAPGTEAFF | TGTGCCAGCAGCGCTCCGGGAACTGAAGCTTTCTTT
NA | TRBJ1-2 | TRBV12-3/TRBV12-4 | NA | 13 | CASTPRGTDGYTF | TGTGCCAGCACCCCGAGGGGGACGGATGGCTACACCTTC
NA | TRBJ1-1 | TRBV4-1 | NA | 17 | CASSQDRRGSRSTEAFF | TGCGCCAGCAGCCAAGATAGGCGGGGTTCGCGAAGCACTGAAGCTTTCTTT
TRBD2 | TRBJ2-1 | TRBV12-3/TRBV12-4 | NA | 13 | CASSLVQRGEQFF | TGTGCCAGCAGTTTAGTGCAGCGGGGAGAGCAGTTCTTC
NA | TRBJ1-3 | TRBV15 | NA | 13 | CATSTFPGNTIYF | TGTGCCACCAGCACGTTTCCGGGAAACACCATATATTTT
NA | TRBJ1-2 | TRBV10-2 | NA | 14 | CASGGQRANYGYTF | TGCGCCAGCGGAGGTCAGAGGGCTAACTATGGCTACACCTTC
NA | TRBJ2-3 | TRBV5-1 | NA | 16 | CASRRRTEQGTDTQYF | TGCGCCAGCAGACGCCGGACAGAGCAAGGAACAGATACGCAGTATTTT
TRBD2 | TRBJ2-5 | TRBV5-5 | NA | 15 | CASSLLAGVQETQYF | TGTGCCAGCAGCTTACTAGCGGGGGTTCAAGAGACCCAGTACTTC
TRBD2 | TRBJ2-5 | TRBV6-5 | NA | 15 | CASSYSAGVIETQYF | TGTGCCAGCAGTTACTCTGCGGGGGTTATAGAGACCCAGTACTTC
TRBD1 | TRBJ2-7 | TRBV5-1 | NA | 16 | CASSHGGRTGGTEQYF | TGCGCCAGCAGCCACGGAGGACGGACAGGGGGGACCGAGCAGTACTTC
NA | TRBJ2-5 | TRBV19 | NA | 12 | CASSLPGETQYF | TGTGCCAGTAGTCTCCCCGGGGAGACCCAGTACTTC
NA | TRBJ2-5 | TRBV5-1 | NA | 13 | CASSGVGQETQYF | TGCGCCAGCTCAGGGGTCGGGCAAGAGACCCAGTACTTC